This record concerns one T cell receptor (beta chain) sequence. Its cognate antigen is unknown. The entry originates in a study of T-cell memory formation after mild COVID-19. For the study at large: The two donors had largely donor-specific TCR clusters. Study-level findings and limits: Contracting clones from day 15 to 85 showed balanced CD4/CD8; later expanders favored CD4+.

V was shortened by 6 bases and J by 1 base, with 15 bases between the two germline ends. This CDR3 contains 15 residues. Looked up from germline, CDR1 is DFQATT and CDR2 is SNEGSKA (reference sequence). TCRdb reprocessed the 5' RACE reads with MiXCR, giving one entry per CDR3 protein. This sample has about 340,000 distinct CDR3 sequences; around 20% occur once, and the top ten carry 21%. The chain uses TRBV20-1 and TRBJ2-2, with TRBD2 as a possible D gene (5 bases). The sequence was obtained from a man younger than 35 who had mild COVID-19 (a few samples of this study predate the infection). Cell type and time point are not known. The sample comprised PBMCs or a T cell subset sorted from them (not recorded which). CDR3 DNA: TGCAGTGCCCCTGAACCGGGGAGGAACACCGGGGAGCTGTTTTTT. Protein: CSAPEPGRNTGELFF.